Shown below are 10 T cell receptor beta chains from a single sample sequenced in a study of graft-versus-host responses after intestinal transplantation. Their recognized antigens are unknown. Data came from immunoSEQ multiplex PCR; TCRdb stores just in-frame clones and leaves some out. The data contain roughly 34,000 clones, approximately 94% of them singletons. Sample: unstimulated CD4+ T cells sorted from spleen or lymph node cells, taken before transplant. The source is a human donor who was the organ donor for an intestinal transplant.

The chain uses TRBV5-6 and TRBJ2-5; 15 bases align to TRBD2. V was clipped by 2 bases and J by 7 bases; unmatched bases: 15. Germline V gene sequence: CDR1 SGHDT, CDR2 YYEEEE. This CDR3 contains 19 residues. The CDR3, as DNA: TGTGCCAGCAGCTTTATCCCCGGACTAGCGGGGGGGCAAAGGATGACCCAGTACTTC. It codes for CASSFIPGLAGGQRMTQYF.

The chain recombines TRBV7-6 with TRBJ2-7, with 9 positions matching TRBD2. The CDR3 is made up of 16 amino acids. After removal of 5 bases from V and 0 bases from J, the junction contained 8 bases not matched to a gene. Germline-derived CDR1 and CDR2 are SGHVS and FNYEAQ. In nucleotides, the CDR3 is TGTGCCAGCAGCCCGACTAGCGGAATTAGCTCCTACGAGCAGTACTTC. Translated: CASSPTSGISSYEQYF.

The CDR3 spells CAWSRDLLNEKLFF. CDR3 nucleotides: TGTGCCTGGAGCCGGGACCTACTTAATGAAAAACTGTTTTTT. The chain joins TRBV30 to TRBJ1-4, with D perhaps matching TRBD1 (5 bases). This CDR3 contains 14 residues. Looked up from germline, CDR1 is GTSNPN and CDR2 is SVGIG (reference sequence). Trimming took 3 bases from V and 4 from J, leaving 12 bases between them.

The chain combines TRBV7-6 with TRBJ2-1; TRBD2 aligns across 7 bases. V was clipped by 5 bases and J by 1 base; unmatched bases: 8. This CDR3 region has 16 residues. Germline V gene sequence: CDR1 SGHVS, CDR2 FNYEAQ. The CDR3 region has the DNA TGTGCCAGCAGCGCCGCCGCAGCGGGGTCCTACAATGAGCAGTTCTTC. Residues: CASSAAAAGSYNEQFF.

The chain recombines TRBV7-9 with TRBJ2-5; D is possibly TRBD2 (5 bases). This CDR3 contains 15 residues. Trimming left V 2 bases short and J 5 bases short, with 15 bases between. Germline-derived CDR1 and CDR2 are SEHNR and FQNEAQ (reference sequence). As DNA, the CDR3 is TGTGCCAGCAGCTTACACGGCGGGCGCGCGGAGACCCAGTACTTC. It yields the protein CASSLHGGRAETQYF.

For the CDR3, the DNA is TGTGCCTGGGGACAGGGAGGAGGTGAGACCCAGTACTTC. It specifies CAWGQGGGETQYF. The V gene is TRBV30, the J gene TRBJ2-5; 8 nucleotides agree with TRBD1. Germline values: CDR1 GTSNPN, CDR2 SVGIG (reference sequence). The ends lost 5 bases at V and 5 bases at J; junction bases unmatched: 7. The CDR3 spans 13 residues.

The chain carries TRBV7-8 and TRBJ1-2; 8 nucleotides agree with TRBD1. CDR1 SGHVS and CDR2 FQNEAQ come from the germline V gene. The CDR3 covers 17 residues. Unmatched junction bases numbered 7, after V lost 0 bases and J lost 1 base. CDR3: CASSLARTGTHNYGYTF. In nucleotides, the CDR3 is TGTGCCAGCAGCTTAGCGAGGACAGGGACCCATAACTATGGCTACACCTTC.

In this sample, this clone turned up a few times. This rearrangement joins TRBV10-3 to TRBJ1-2; D might be TRBD1 (6 bases). The V end was cut by 2 bases, the J end by 5 bases, with 12 bases between. Germline V gene sequence: CDR1 ENHRY, CDR2 SYGVKD. This CDR3 has 14 amino acids. The CDR3 bases are TGTGCCATCAGTGAGGCGGACAGAAGGTATGGCTACACCTTC. It is translated as CAISEADRRYGYTF.

This chain uses TRBV30 with TRBJ1-3; D remains unclear. V was shortened by 0 bases and J by 9 bases, with 9 bases between the two germline ends. The germline V gene has CDR1 GTSNPN and CDR2 SVGIG (reference sequence). This CDR3 comprises 12 residues. CDR3 loop: CAWSVRGVTIYF. The CDR3 bases are TGTGCCTGGAGTGTAAGAGGAGTCACCATATATTTT.

The chain is built from TRBV10-3 and TRBJ2-6; a possible D gene is TRBD2 (5 bases). The germline V and J ends were trimmed by 4 bases and 0 bases, with 10 bases remaining between them. The CDR3 sequence is 16 residues long. Germline V gene sequence: CDR1 ENHRY, CDR2 SYGVKD. CDR3 DNA: TGTGCCATCAGTGCAGTGGGGAGCTCTGGGGCCAACGTCCTGACTTTC. Its translation is CAISAVGSSGANVLTF.